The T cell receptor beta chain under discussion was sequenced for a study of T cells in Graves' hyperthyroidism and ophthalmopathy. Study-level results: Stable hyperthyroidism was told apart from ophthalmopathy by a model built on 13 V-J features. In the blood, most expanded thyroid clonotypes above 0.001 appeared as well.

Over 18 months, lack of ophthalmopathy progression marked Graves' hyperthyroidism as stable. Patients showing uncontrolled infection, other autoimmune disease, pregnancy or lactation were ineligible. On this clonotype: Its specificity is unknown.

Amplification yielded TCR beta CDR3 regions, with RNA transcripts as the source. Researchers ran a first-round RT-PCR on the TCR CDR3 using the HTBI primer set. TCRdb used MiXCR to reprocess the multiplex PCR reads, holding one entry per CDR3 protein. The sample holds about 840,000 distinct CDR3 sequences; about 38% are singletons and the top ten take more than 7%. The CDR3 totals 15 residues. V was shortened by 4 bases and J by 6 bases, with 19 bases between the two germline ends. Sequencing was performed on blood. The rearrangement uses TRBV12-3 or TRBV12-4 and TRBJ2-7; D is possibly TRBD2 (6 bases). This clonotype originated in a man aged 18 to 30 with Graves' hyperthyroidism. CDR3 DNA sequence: TGTGCCAGCAGTTCCAGGGACTCCCCTCGGGGCGAGCAGTACTTC. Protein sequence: CASSSRDSPRGEQYF.